This TCR beta chain was documented in a study of naive CD8 T cells in extremely preterm neonates. Study findings and constraints: Preterm infants showed shorter CDR3s, fewer N additions and less trimming than older groups. Productive template counts varied among preterm samples, a noted limitation. Compared with all age groups, preterm neonates showed less repertoire richness.

Deliveries were elective term cesareans at roughly 35-42 weeks, with no labor or membrane rupture. The sample holds sorted live naive CD8+ CD45RA+CCR7+ T cells. This CDR3 spans 14 amino acids. The V gene's germline CDR1 is ENHRY and CDR2 SYGVKD. V lost 3 bases, J lost 3 bases, and 11 bases lay in between. Generated by immunoSEQ multiplex PCR, the TCRdb table keeps only in-frame clones and is missing some. The table records more than 7,000 clones, more than 85% of them present only once. With regard to this clone: Its antigen is unknown.

Sequencing was performed on naive CD8+ T cells from cord blood. This rearrangement joins TRBV10-3 to TRBJ2-5; D is uncertain. This TCR was sampled from a newborn in good health. CDR3 bases: TGTGCCATCAGTGACGAGAACGGTGAAGAGACCCAGTACTTC. Its protein is CAISDENGEETQYF.